The source of this T cell receptor (beta chain) is a study of Ad26.COV2.S vaccination and SARS-CoV-2 variants. The CDR3 loop spans 12 amino acids. CDR1 is LGHDT and CDR2 is YNNKEL in the germline V gene (reference sequence). With 3 bases removed from V and 1 base from J, the gap between germline ends came to 3 bases. The treatment is: around 19 received Ad26.COV2.S at low or high dose, single or two shots; 5 received placebo; per-sample allocation not given. Sampling was performed 63 days after the first vaccine or placebo injection. A Boston adult aged 18-55 years was the donor. Repertoires were generated with immunoSEQ multiplex PCR, while TCRdb's copy carries only in-frame clones and drops some. This sample yields about 410,000 clones, of which approximately 91% are seen a single time; more than 3% belongs to the top ten.

Sample: peripheral blood, taken in a trial of Ad26.COV2.S vaccine versus placebo. V usage is TRBV3-1 (or the pseudogene TRBV3-2) and J usage is TRBJ1-2; D uncertain. This TCR derives from a person aged 18-60 years who received the Ad26.COV2.S COVID-19 vaccine or a placebo. CDR3 in amino acids: CASSQHNYGYTF. The DNA for the CDR3 is TGTGCCAGCAGCCAGCATAACTATGGCTACACCTTC.